These T cell receptor beta chains were read from a single sample in a study of cytomegalovirus exposure and HLA in healthy donors. Assay: immunoSEQ multiplex PCR; the TCRdb copy retains only in-frame clones and omits some. The table has approximately 210,000 clones, 79% seen once. The sequencing sample was made of PBMCs. The receptor set was obtained from a girl aged 5 to 17 in good health and CMV-seropositive. Each CDR3 is given with its conserved first and last residue. Each record gives: V gene, D gene, J gene, clone size, CDR3 protein, CDR3 DNA. A D gene is named only where the DNA matches it firmly. A row's size may be missing; if present it is once, few, many or a size class.

TRBV5-4,TRBD1,TRBJ2-5,.,CASSLDQGAQETQYF,TGTGCCAGCAGCTTGGATCAGGGGGCGCAAGAGACCCAGTACTTC
TRBV4-3,TRBD2,TRBJ2-3,.,CASSSLAGGPDTQYF,TGCGCCAGCAGCTCCTTAGCGGGGGGGCCAGATACGCAGTATTTT
TRBV2,.,TRBJ2-7,few,CASRGTKTYEQYF,TGTGCCAGCAGGGGGACAAAGACCTACGAGCAGTACTTC
TRBV6-5,.,TRBJ1-1,once,CASSRTGQKNTEAFF,TGTGCCAGCAGCCGCACCGGACAGAAGAACACTGAAGCTTTCTTT
TRBV9,TRBD2,TRBJ2-1,.,CASSTSPLGGSSYNEQFF,TGTGCCAGCAGCACCTCCCCCTTGGGAGGGAGCTCCTACAATGAGCAGTTCTTC
TRBV7-2,.,TRBJ2-1,few,CASSGRDSLIFHEQFF,TGTGCCAGCAGCGGCAGGGACTCGCTTATTTTCCATGAGCAGTTCTTC
TRBV7-9,.,TRBJ2-2,.,CASSLVTDTGELFF,TGTGCCAGCAGCTTAGTTACGGACACCGGGGAGCTGTTTTTT
TRBV14,TRBD1,TRBJ2-6,.,CASSRYTGGASSGANVLTF,TGTGCCAGCAGCCGGTATACAGGGGGCGCTTCTTCCGGGGCCAACGTCCTGACTTTC
TRBV5-1,.,TRBJ1-1,.,CASSFGTLNTEAFF,TGCGCCAGCAGCTTCGGGACACTGAACACTGAAGCTTTCTTT
TRBV6-4,TRBD1,TRBJ2-2,.,CASSEGQPNTGELFF,TGTGCCAGCAGTGAGGGACAGCCTAACACCGGGGAGCTGTTTTTT
TRBV2,TRBD2,TRBJ2-3,once,CASSLGGGAFDTQYF,TGTGCCAGCAGTTTAGGCGGGGGGGCCTTTGATACGCAGTATTTT
TRBV5-6,.,TRBJ2-3,.,CASSSIPTPDSYQTDTQYF,TGTGCCAGCAGCTCGATCCCAACGCCGGACAGCTACCAAACAGATACGCAGTATTTT
TRBV6-5,.,TRBJ2-7,.,CASSTGLEQYF,TGTGCCAGCAGTACAGGTCTTGAGCAGTACTTC
TRBV30,TRBD2,TRBJ2-1,.,CAWRISGAQIYNEQFF,TGTGCCTGGAGGATTAGCGGGGCACAAATATACAATGAGCAGTTCTTC
TRBV5-1,TRBD2,TRBJ2-1,.,CASSSEPGLAGTEQFF,TGCGCCAGCAGCAGCGAACCGGGACTAGCGGGCACTGAGCAGTTCTTC
TRBV9,.,TRBJ2-1,.,CASSPGGVSQFF,TGTGCCAGCAGCCCCGGGGGTGTAAGCCAGTTCTTC